This TCR beta chain stems from a study of CD8+ T cells in alopecia areata. Study outcomes and limitations: Scalp samples also yield sequences of resident alphabeta T cells from normal skin. Affected scalp, especially in alopecia totalis/universalis, had a higher clonality than normal scalp did.

Sequencing templates came from extracted RNA that was reverse transcribed into cDNA. This table comes from immunoSEQ multiplex PCR, and its TCRdb copy is limited to in-frame clones, with some not included. The sample contains roughly 120,000 clones, roughly two thirds of which appear only once. With respect to this clone: Its antigen is undetermined.

CDR3 length equals 15 residues. V lost 5 bases to trimming and J lost 5 bases; unmatched junction nucleotides: 9. Germline V gene sequence: CDR1 SGHAT, CDR2 FQNNGV. What was sequenced was CD4+ T cells sorted from blood. This chain connects TRBV11-2 to TRBJ2-3; TRBD2 matches at 8 bases. This receptor was obtained from a human donor in good health. CDR3 nucleotide sequence: TGTGCCAGCAGCCCCCGCGCGCGGGGGGAAGATACGCAGTATTTT. It yields the protein CASSPRARGEDTQYF.